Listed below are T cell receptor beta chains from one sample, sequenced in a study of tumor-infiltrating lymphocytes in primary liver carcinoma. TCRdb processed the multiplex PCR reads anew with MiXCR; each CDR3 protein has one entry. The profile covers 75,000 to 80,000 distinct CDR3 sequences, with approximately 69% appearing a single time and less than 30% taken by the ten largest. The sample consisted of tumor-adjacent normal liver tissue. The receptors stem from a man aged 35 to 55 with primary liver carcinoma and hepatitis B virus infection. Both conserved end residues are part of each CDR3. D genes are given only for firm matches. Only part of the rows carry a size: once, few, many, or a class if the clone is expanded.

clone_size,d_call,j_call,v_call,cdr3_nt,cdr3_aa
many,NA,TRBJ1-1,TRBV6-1,TGTGCCAGCTCACGGGAGCGGGGCACTGAAGCTTTCTTT,CASSRERGTEAFF
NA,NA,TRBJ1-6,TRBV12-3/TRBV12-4,TGTGCCTGCAGTCTGGGGCAGGGTGAAGGACCCCTCCACTTT,CACSLGQGEGPLHF
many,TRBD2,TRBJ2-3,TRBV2,TGTGCCAGCAGTGGGACTAGCGGGCGAAATACGCAGTATTTT,CASSGTSGRNTQYF
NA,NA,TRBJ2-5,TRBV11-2,TGTGCCAGCAACTTGGCGGGAAAAGAGATCCAATACTTC,CASNLAGKEIQYF
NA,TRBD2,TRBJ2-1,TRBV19,TGTGCCAGTAGCCCCCGGGGGGTTCACCGGGACTCTCCGGAGCAGTTCTTC,CASSPRGVHRDSPEQFF
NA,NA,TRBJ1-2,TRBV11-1,TGTGCCAGCAGCTTGTCGACAGCGACTAACTATGGCTGCACCTTC,CASSLSTATNYGCTF
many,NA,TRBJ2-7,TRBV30,TGTGCCTGGAGTGTAAAACAGGGAAGAGGGAACTACGAGCAGTACTTC,CAWSVKQGRGNYEQYF
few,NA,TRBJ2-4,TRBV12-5,TGTGCTAGTGGTATAAGAGGGTTAGCCAAAAACATTCAGTACTTC,CASGIRGLAKNIQYF
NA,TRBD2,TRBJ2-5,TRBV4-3,TGCGCCAGCAGCCAAGAGGCTAGCGGGAGGACTGGTGGGACCCAGTACTTC,CASSQEASGRTGGTQYF
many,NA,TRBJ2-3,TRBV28,TGTGCCAGCAGTTTAAAGAGGCGGACAGATACGCAGTATTTT,CASSLKRRTDTQYF
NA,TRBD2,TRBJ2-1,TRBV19,TGTGCCAGTAGTATCGGAGCGGGAGGAGCAAACTACAATGAGCAGTTCTTC,CASSIGAGGANYNEQFF
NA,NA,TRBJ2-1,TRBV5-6,TGTGCCAGCAACAGATATGCTACGAGCTACAATGAGCAGTTCTTC,CASNRYATSYNEQFF
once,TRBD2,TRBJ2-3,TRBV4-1,TGCGCCAGCTGCCTCACACTAGCGGACACAGATACACAGTATTTT,CASCLTLADTDTQYF
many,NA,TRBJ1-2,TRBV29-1,TGCAGCGTTGAAGTAGCTAGTCGGGGCTACACCTTC,CSVEVASRGYTF
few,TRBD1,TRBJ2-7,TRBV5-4,TGTGCCAGCAGCTTGACGGGACAGGATCTCTACGAGCAGTACTTC,CASSLTGQDLYEQYF
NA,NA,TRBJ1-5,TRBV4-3,TGCGCCAGCAGCCAAGTCTGGGGCCTCAATCAGCCTCAGCACTTT,CASSQVWGLNQPQHF
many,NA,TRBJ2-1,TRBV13,TGTGCCAGCAGCTCCTTAGGGGCCACCTCCTACAATGAGCAGTTCTTC,CASSSLGATSYNEQFF
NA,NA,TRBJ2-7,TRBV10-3,TGTGCTATCGGTGAAGCCGGGCAAGAACAGTACTTC,CAIGEAGQEQYF
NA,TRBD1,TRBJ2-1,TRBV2,TGTGCCAACAGCATGACAGGGCCCAACAATGAGCAGTTCTTC,CANSMTGPNNEQFF
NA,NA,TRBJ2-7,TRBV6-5,TGTGCCAGCAGTGACGAGCACGATCAGTACTTC,CASSDEHDQYF
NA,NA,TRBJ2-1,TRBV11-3,TGTACCAGCAACTTAGGCGTCTCGAACAATGAGCAGTTCTTC,CTSNLGVSNNEQFF
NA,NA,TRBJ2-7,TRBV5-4,NA,CTSCGFGSGATYEQYF